Only a few counts were recorded for the clone carrying this T cell receptor beta chain. The CDR3 sequence is 16 residues long. CDR1 and CDR2 from the germline V gene are KGHSH and LQKENI. Trimming removed 2 bases from V and 2 bases from J; junction bases left unmatched: 5. Via MiXCR, TCRdb re-called the 5' RACE reads, giving one row per CDR3 protein. The table records roughly 53,000 distinct CDR3 sequences, over 9.5% of them present only once. The data stem from a study of early T cells in non-severe SARS-CoV-2 infection. This chain joins TRBV18 and TRBJ2-3; 9 positions match TRBD2. Sequencing input: whole blood. This sequence was found in an adult who was a healthcare worker with PCR-confirmed SARS-CoV-2 infection or an uninfected control (not recorded which). The CDR3 coding sequence is TGTGCCAGCTCACCATCCCTAGCGGGATTCACAGATACGCAGTATTTT. This encodes CASSPSLAGFTDTQYF.